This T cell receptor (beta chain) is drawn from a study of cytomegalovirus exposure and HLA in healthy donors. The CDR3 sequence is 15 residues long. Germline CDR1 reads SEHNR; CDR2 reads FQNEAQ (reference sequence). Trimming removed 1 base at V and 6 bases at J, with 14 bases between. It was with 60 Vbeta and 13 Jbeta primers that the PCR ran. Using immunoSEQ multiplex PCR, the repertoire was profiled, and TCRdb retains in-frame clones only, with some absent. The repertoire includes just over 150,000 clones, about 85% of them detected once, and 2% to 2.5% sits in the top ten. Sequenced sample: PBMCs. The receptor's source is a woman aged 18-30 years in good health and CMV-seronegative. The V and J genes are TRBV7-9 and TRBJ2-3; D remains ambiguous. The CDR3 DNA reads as TGTGCCAGCAGCTTAGAGTTTTCTACCGGGGATACGCAGTATTTT. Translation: CASSLEFSTGDTQYF.